This is a list of T cell receptor beta chains from one sample in a study of blood T cells in healthy people across ages. Each CDR3 protein gets one entry after TCRdb re-called the 5' RACE reads with MiXCR. This sample has about 1.7 million distinct CDR3 sequences, with approximately 28% found just once. Sequenced material: blood. Source of these receptors: a woman younger than 45 in good health. The CDR3 runs from the conserved cysteine through the conserved F or W. D genes are given only for firm matches. Rows may omit the clone size; those that give it use once, few, many or a size class.

cdr3_nt: TGTGCCAGCAGCCAAGTTGCGGGGACGGGCATTCAGTACTTC
cdr3_aa: CASSQVAGTGIQYF
j_call: TRBJ2-4
d_call: -
v_call: TRBV3-1
clone_size: few

cdr3_nt: TGTGCCAGCAGCCCCCAGGGGGGGACGCCGCCTCATGGCTACACCTTC
cdr3_aa: CASSPQGGTPPHGYTF
j_call: TRBJ1-2
d_call: TRBD1
v_call: TRBV4-2
clone_size: few

cdr3_nt: TGTGCCAGCAGTTACGGCCCTAGGCAGCCCCAGCATTTT
cdr3_aa: CASSYGPRQPQHF
j_call: TRBJ1-5
d_call: -
v_call: TRBV6-5
clone_size: few

cdr3_nt: TGCAGTGCTAGAGATCTAATGGGCCGCGGGACTAGCGGGACCAACTCCTACAATGAGCAGTACTTC
cdr3_aa: CSARDLMGRGTSGTNSYNEQYF
j_call: TRBJ2-7
d_call: TRBD2
v_call: TRBV20-1
clone_size: -

cdr3_nt: TGCAGCGTTCCAGGGGACAGTAGCGTATCCGGGAATGAGCAGTTCTTC
cdr3_aa: CSVPGDSSVSGNEQFF
j_call: TRBJ2-1
d_call: TRBD1
v_call: TRBV29-1
clone_size: few

cdr3_nt: TGCAGCGTTGAAGATCGCGGGCCAGACCAGTACTTC
cdr3_aa: CSVEDRGPDQYF
j_call: TRBJ2-4
d_call: -
v_call: TRBV29-1
clone_size: few

cdr3_nt: TGCAGTGCTAATGGACTAGCGGGGCTAGCCAAAAACATTCAGTACTTC
cdr3_aa: CSANGLAGLAKNIQYF
j_call: TRBJ2-4
d_call: TRBD2
v_call: TRBV20-1
clone_size: few

cdr3_nt: TGTGCCAGCAGCCCGGACGGAGCTAACTATGGCTACACCTTC
cdr3_aa: CASSPDGANYGYTF
j_call: TRBJ1-2
d_call: -
v_call: TRBV5-1
clone_size: many

cdr3_nt: TGTGCTAGTGGTTCCCGACCGGGTCCGGGCTTATACGAGCAGTACTTC
cdr3_aa: CASGSRPGPGLYEQYF
j_call: TRBJ2-7
d_call: -
v_call: TRBV12-5
clone_size: -

cdr3_nt: TGTGCCAGCAGCTGGGACCCACCTTACGAGCAGTACTTC
cdr3_aa: CASSWDPPYEQYF
j_call: TRBJ2-7
d_call: -
v_call: TRBV6-2/TRBV6-3
clone_size: few

cdr3_nt: TGCAGCGGGACAGTAAACTACGAGCAGTACTTC
cdr3_aa: CSGTVNYEQYF
j_call: TRBJ2-7
d_call: -
v_call: TRBV29-1
clone_size: many

cdr3_nt: TGCGCCAGCAGCTTGGAGGGTAGCGGGGACACAGATACGCAGTATTTT
cdr3_aa: CASSLEGSGDTDTQYF
j_call: TRBJ2-3
d_call: TRBD2
v_call: TRBV5-1
clone_size: -

cdr3_nt: TGTGCCAGCAGCTTAGGGCGGTACAATGAGCAGTTCTTC
cdr3_aa: CASSLGRYNEQFF
j_call: TRBJ2-1
d_call: -
v_call: TRBV28
clone_size: many

cdr3_nt: TGTGCCACCAGCACCTCCTCTGCAACTAATGAAAAACTGTTTTTT
cdr3_aa: CATSTSSATNEKLFF
j_call: TRBJ1-4
d_call: -
v_call: TRBV15
clone_size: few

cdr3_nt: TGTGCCAGCAGTTCCGCAATTGGGACAGAAGACTACGAGCAGTACTTC
cdr3_aa: CASSSAIGTEDYEQYF
j_call: TRBJ2-7
d_call: TRBD1
v_call: TRBV6-6
clone_size: -

cdr3_nt: TGTGCCAGCAGCCACGGGAGTAACGGGGAGCTGTTTTTT
cdr3_aa: CASSHGSNGELFF
j_call: TRBJ2-2
d_call: -
v_call: TRBV12-3/TRBV12-4
clone_size: -

cdr3_nt: TGTGCCAGCGGCCCCTTGGATCGGTCCTACGAGCAGTACTTC
cdr3_aa: CASGPLDRSYEQYF
j_call: TRBJ2-7
d_call: -
v_call: TRBV6-5
clone_size: many

cdr3_nt: TGTGCCACCAGCAATGGACAGAAAAATGAAAAACTGTTTTTT
cdr3_aa: CATSNGQKNEKLFF
j_call: TRBJ1-4
d_call: -
v_call: TRBV15
clone_size: -

cdr3_nt: TGTGCTAGTGGTTTGACTAGCGGGAGGGCCTACGAGCAGTACTTC
cdr3_aa: CASGLTSGRAYEQYF
j_call: TRBJ2-7
d_call: TRBD2
v_call: TRBV12-5
clone_size: -

cdr3_nt: TGCGCCAGCAGCTACGACACTTCCTGGGGCCAAGAGACCCAGTACTTC
cdr3_aa: CASSYDTSWGQETQYF
j_call: TRBJ2-5
d_call: -
v_call: TRBV5-1
clone_size: -

cdr3_nt: TGTGCCAGCACGCCACGGGGACTAGCGGCCTCCTGCGAGCAGTACTTC
cdr3_aa: CASTPRGLAASCEQYF
j_call: TRBJ2-7
d_call: TRBD2
v_call: TRBV7-8
clone_size: -

cdr3_nt: TGTGCCAGCAGGCTGATAAACTCCTACGAGCAGTACTTC
cdr3_aa: CASRLINSYEQYF
j_call: TRBJ2-7
d_call: -
v_call: TRBV28
clone_size: -

cdr3_nt: TGTGCCAGCAGTTTATCCGCAGGGACAGAGATCTACGAGCAGTACTTC
cdr3_aa: CASSLSAGTEIYEQYF
j_call: TRBJ2-7
d_call: TRBD1
v_call: TRBV27
clone_size: many

cdr3_nt: TGTGCCACCAGCAGAGCCCTGGACACGCAGTATTTT
cdr3_aa: CATSRALDTQYF
j_call: TRBJ2-3
d_call: -
v_call: TRBV15
clone_size: few

cdr3_nt: TGTGCCAGCAGCGACGTGATGGCGGGAGACAATGAGCAGTTCTTC
cdr3_aa: CASSDVMAGDNEQFF
j_call: TRBJ2-1
d_call: TRBD2
v_call: TRBV7-9
clone_size: few

cdr3_nt: TGTGCCAGCTCACACCGTCCCGGGACAGGGACTAGTTACACCGGGGAGCTGTTTTTT
cdr3_aa: CASSHRPGTGTSYTGELFF
j_call: TRBJ2-2
d_call: -
v_call: TRBV18
clone_size: -

cdr3_nt: TGCAGTGCTAGCAATGAGGGGGCGCGTGTGGGATACAATGAGCAGTTCTTC
cdr3_aa: CSASNEGARVGYNEQFF
j_call: TRBJ2-1
d_call: TRBD1
v_call: TRBV20-1
clone_size: few

cdr3_nt: TGTGCCAGCAGCTGCGTCCAAAGCTCCTACGAGCAGTACTTC
cdr3_aa: CASSCVQSSYEQYF
j_call: TRBJ2-7
d_call: -
v_call: TRBV12-3/TRBV12-4
clone_size: few

cdr3_nt: TGTGCCGGCAGACCCAGACAGGACCCAGATACGCAGTATTTT
cdr3_aa: CAGRPRQDPDTQYF
j_call: TRBJ2-3
d_call: -
v_call: TRBV2
clone_size: -

cdr3_nt: TGTGCCACCAGCACCAGTTTGCGGCTGGGCCAAGAGACCCAGTACTTC
cdr3_aa: CATSTSLRLGQETQYF
j_call: TRBJ2-5
d_call: -
v_call: TRBV15
clone_size: -

cdr3_nt: TGTGCCAGCAGCTTGGTAGGGCCTAGAAGCGGGTACACCTTC
cdr3_aa: CASSLVGPRSGYTF
j_call: TRBJ1-2
d_call: -
v_call: TRBV5-6
clone_size: few

cdr3_nt: TGTGCCAACAGCCGACCCACCGGGGAGCTGTTTTTT
cdr3_aa: CANSRPTGELFF
j_call: TRBJ2-2
d_call: -
v_call: TRBV7-9
clone_size: -

cdr3_nt: TGTGCCAGCACCACTAGGACAGGTAGCGAGCAGTACTTC
cdr3_aa: CASTTRTGSEQYF
j_call: TRBJ2-7
d_call: TRBD1
v_call: TRBV12-3/TRBV12-4
clone_size: -

cdr3_nt: TGTGCCAGCTTTAGCTCGCGCACAGATACGCAGTATTTT
cdr3_aa: CASFSSRTDTQYF
j_call: TRBJ2-3
d_call: -
v_call: TRBV2
clone_size: -

cdr3_nt: TGCGCCAGCAGCCAAGAAGACACTAGCAGTGGAGAGACCCAGTACTTC
cdr3_aa: CASSQEDTSSGETQYF
j_call: TRBJ2-5
d_call: -
v_call: TRBV4-1
clone_size: many

cdr3_nt: TGTGCCAGCAGCCTAGTGGAACAGTACTACGAGCAGTACTTC
cdr3_aa: CASSLVEQYYEQYF
j_call: TRBJ2-7
d_call: -
v_call: TRBV12-3/TRBV12-4
clone_size: -

cdr3_nt: TGTGCCAGCAACCCAGACACTTACCGTTCGCGCGGGGCCACAGATACGCAGTATTTT
cdr3_aa: CASNPDTYRSRGATDTQYF
j_call: TRBJ2-3
d_call: -
v_call: TRBV21-1
clone_size: -

cdr3_nt: TGCAGCGCTGGGACAGGCCACAATGAGCAGTTCTTC
cdr3_aa: CSAGTGHNEQFF
j_call: TRBJ2-1
d_call: TRBD1
v_call: TRBV29-1
clone_size: -

cdr3_nt: TGTGCCAGCAGTCGGGACTGGATCCAAGAGACCCAGTACTTC
cdr3_aa: CASSRDWIQETQYF
j_call: TRBJ2-5
d_call: -
v_call: TRBV12-3/TRBV12-4
clone_size: many

cdr3_nt: TGTGCCAGCAGCTTAGGTCTGACTAGCGTTGGGTTCTTC
cdr3_aa: CASSLGLTSVGFF
j_call: TRBJ2-1
d_call: TRBD2
v_call: TRBV11-2
clone_size: few

cdr3_nt: TGTGCCAGCAGGGACAGAAACCAGGGGACCCAGTACTTC
cdr3_aa: CASRDRNQGTQYF
j_call: TRBJ2-5
d_call: -
v_call: TRBV6-1
clone_size: -

cdr3_nt: TGCAGTGCTGGGGGGGGGACAGGGTCCTACGAGCAGTACTTC
cdr3_aa: CSAGGGTGSYEQYF
j_call: TRBJ2-7
d_call: TRBD1
v_call: TRBV20-1
clone_size: -

cdr3_nt: TGTGCCACCTCGCGGGGGACAGGCGAGCAGTACTTC
cdr3_aa: CATSRGTGEQYF
j_call: TRBJ2-7
d_call: -
v_call: TRBV27
clone_size: few

cdr3_nt: TGCGCCAGCAGCCCCCCCGGGAGTAGCAATGAGCAGTTCTTC
cdr3_aa: CASSPPGSSNEQFF
j_call: TRBJ2-1
d_call: -
v_call: TRBV5-1
clone_size: many

cdr3_nt: TGTGCCTGCCGGGACAGGGCCTTCTATGGCTACACCTTC
cdr3_aa: CACRDRAFYGYTF
j_call: TRBJ1-2
d_call: TRBD1
v_call: TRBV2
clone_size: many

cdr3_nt: TGTGCCAGCAGCCAAGCCATGGGGGACGAGCAGTACTTC
cdr3_aa: CASSQAMGDEQYF
j_call: TRBJ2-7
d_call: -
v_call: TRBV3-1
clone_size: few

cdr3_nt: TGTGCCACCAGCAGGGCCGGACAGGGGCACAATGAGCAGTTCTTC
cdr3_aa: CATSRAGQGHNEQFF
j_call: TRBJ2-1
d_call: TRBD1
v_call: TRBV15
clone_size: -

cdr3_nt: TGTGCCATCAGTGAGGAGGGACTCAATGAGCAGTTCTTC
cdr3_aa: CAISEEGLNEQFF
j_call: TRBJ2-1
d_call: -
v_call: TRBV10-3
clone_size: many

cdr3_nt: TGCAGTGCTAGAGATCCAGGGGGATACAATGAGCAGTTCTTC
cdr3_aa: CSARDPGGYNEQFF
j_call: TRBJ2-1
d_call: TRBD1
v_call: TRBV20-1
clone_size: many

cdr3_nt: TGTGCCAGCAGAGTCTCGGGCGGGGGGGCGTCGAGCGAGCAGTACTTC
cdr3_aa: CASRVSGGGASSEQYF
j_call: TRBJ2-7
d_call: TRBD2
v_call: TRBV28
clone_size: -

cdr3_nt: TGTGCCACGATTAGCGGCAGCTCCTACGAGCAGTACTTC
cdr3_aa: CATISGSSYEQYF
j_call: TRBJ2-7
d_call: -
v_call: TRBV10-3
clone_size: -

cdr3_nt: TGTGCCAGCAGCTCTGCGGGAGGTACGAATAAGCAGTTCTTC
cdr3_aa: CASSSAGGTNKQFF
j_call: TRBJ2-1
d_call: TRBD2
v_call: TRBV7-9
clone_size: -

cdr3_nt: TGCAGTGCTACTAGCACCAGCTCCTACAATGAGCAGTTCTTC
cdr3_aa: CSATSTSSYNEQFF
j_call: TRBJ2-1
d_call: -
v_call: TRBV20-1
clone_size: -

cdr3_nt: TGTGCCAGCAGTTACTCTTCCTCAGATACGCAGTATTTT
cdr3_aa: CASSYSSSDTQYF
j_call: TRBJ2-3
d_call: -
v_call: TRBV6-6
clone_size: many

cdr3_nt: TGTGCCAGCAGTAAGGACAGGGCGGGGGGAGAGACCCAGTACTTC
cdr3_aa: CASSKDRAGGETQYF
j_call: TRBJ2-5
d_call: -
v_call: TRBV2
clone_size: few

cdr3_nt: TGCAGTGCTTCCGGGACGGGGTATGGCTACACCTTC
cdr3_aa: CSASGTGYGYTF
j_call: TRBJ1-2
d_call: -
v_call: TRBV20-1
clone_size: few

cdr3_nt: TGTGCCAGCAGCCGCAGACTAGCGGGGGGGGATGAGCAGTTCTTC
cdr3_aa: CASSRRLAGGDEQFF
j_call: TRBJ2-1
d_call: TRBD2
v_call: TRBV12-3/TRBV12-4
clone_size: -

cdr3_nt: TGTGCCAGCAGCGTCGATCAAACAGGGGCAGATACGCAGTATTTT
cdr3_aa: CASSVDQTGADTQYF
j_call: TRBJ2-3
d_call: TRBD1
v_call: TRBV7-9
clone_size: many

cdr3_nt: TGCAGTGCTAGCGGGAGGGCCTTCGGCACAGATACGCAGTATTTT
cdr3_aa: CSASGRAFGTDTQYF
j_call: TRBJ2-3
d_call: TRBD2
v_call: TRBV20-1
clone_size: -

cdr3_nt: TGTGCCAGCAGCCACGTCAGGTCCTCAGATCCCTCCTACAATGAGCAGTACTTC
cdr3_aa: CASSHVRSSDPSYNEQYF
j_call: TRBJ2-7
d_call: -
v_call: TRBV14
clone_size: -